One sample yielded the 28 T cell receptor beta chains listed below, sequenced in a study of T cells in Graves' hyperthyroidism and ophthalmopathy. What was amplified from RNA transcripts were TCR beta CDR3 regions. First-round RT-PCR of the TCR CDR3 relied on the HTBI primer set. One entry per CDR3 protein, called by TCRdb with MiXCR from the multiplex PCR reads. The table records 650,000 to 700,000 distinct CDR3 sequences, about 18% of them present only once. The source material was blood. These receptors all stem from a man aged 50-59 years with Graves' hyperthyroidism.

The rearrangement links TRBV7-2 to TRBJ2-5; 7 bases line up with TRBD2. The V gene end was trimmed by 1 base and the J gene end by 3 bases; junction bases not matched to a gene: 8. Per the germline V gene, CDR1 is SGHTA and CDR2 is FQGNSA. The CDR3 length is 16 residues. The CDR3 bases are TGTGCCAGCAGCTTAGTGGGCCTAGCGGCAAAAGAGACCCAGTACTTC. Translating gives CASSLVGLAAKETQYF.

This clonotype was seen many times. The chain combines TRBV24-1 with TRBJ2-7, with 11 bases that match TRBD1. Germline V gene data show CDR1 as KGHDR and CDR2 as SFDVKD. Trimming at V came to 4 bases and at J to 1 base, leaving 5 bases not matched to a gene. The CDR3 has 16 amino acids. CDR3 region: CATSDTGTGGSYEQYF. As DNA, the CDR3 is TGTGCCACCAGTGACACCGGGACAGGGGGTTCCTACGAGCAGTACTTC.

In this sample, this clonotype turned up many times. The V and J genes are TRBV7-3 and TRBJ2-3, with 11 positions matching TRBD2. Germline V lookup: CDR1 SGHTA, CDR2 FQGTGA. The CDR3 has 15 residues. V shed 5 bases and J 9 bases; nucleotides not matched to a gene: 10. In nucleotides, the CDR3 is TGTGCCAGCAGCCTAGTAGCGGGAGGGTCCGAAACGCAGTATTTT. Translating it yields CASSLVAGGSETQYF.

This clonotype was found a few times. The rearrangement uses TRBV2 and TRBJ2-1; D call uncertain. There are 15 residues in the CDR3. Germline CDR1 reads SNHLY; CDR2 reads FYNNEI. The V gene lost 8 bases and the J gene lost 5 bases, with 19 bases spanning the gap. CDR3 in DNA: TGTGCCAGCTCACCTGAGCAGGCTCAAAACAATGAGCAGTTCTTC. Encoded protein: CASSPEQAQNNEQFF.

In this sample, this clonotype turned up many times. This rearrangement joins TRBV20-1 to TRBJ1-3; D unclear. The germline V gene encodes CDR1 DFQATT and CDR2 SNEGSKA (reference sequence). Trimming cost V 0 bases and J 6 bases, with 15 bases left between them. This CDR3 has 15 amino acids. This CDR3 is CSARELGKGENTIYF. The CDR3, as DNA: TGCAGTGCTAGAGAGCTGGGCAAGGGTGAAAACACCATATATTTT.

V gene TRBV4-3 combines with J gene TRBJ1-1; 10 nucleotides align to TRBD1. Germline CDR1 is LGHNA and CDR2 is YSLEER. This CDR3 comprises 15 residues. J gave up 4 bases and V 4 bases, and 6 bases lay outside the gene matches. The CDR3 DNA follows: TGCGCCAGCAGCCGAAGGGGACAGGGGACCACTGAAGCTTTCTTT. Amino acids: CASSRRGQGTTEAFF.

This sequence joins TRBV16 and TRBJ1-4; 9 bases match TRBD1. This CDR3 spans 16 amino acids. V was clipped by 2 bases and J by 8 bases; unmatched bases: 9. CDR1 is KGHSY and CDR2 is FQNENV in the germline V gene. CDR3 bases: TGTGCCAGCAGCCAACCGGGGTACAGGGGGCAAGAAAAACTGTTTTTT. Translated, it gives CASSQPGYRGQEKLFF.

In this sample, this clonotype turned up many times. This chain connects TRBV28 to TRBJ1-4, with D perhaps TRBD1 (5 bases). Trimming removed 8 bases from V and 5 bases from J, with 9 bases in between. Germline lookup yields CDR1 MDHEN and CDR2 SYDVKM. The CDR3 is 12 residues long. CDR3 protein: CASYRLNEKLFF. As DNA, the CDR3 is TGTGCCAGCTACAGGTTAAATGAAAAACTGTTTTTT.

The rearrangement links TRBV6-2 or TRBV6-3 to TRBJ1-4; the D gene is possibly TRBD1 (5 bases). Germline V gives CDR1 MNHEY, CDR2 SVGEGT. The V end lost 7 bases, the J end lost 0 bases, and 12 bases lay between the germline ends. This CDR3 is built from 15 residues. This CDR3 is CASTRQGATNEKLFF. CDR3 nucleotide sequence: TGTGCCAGCACGCGGCAGGGAGCAACTAATGAAAAACTGTTTTTT.

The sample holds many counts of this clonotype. Here the CDR3 reads CASSPGGPPYNEQFF. CDR3 nucleotides: TGCGCCAGCAGCCCGGGAGGGCCGCCCTACAATGAGCAGTTCTTC. The chain has TRBV5-1 and TRBJ2-1; 8 nucleotides line up with TRBD2. This CDR3 region has 15 residues. V trimming: 4 bases; J trimming: 2 bases; junction bases outside the gene matches: 5. Per the germline V gene, CDR1 is SGHRS and CDR2 is YFSETQ.

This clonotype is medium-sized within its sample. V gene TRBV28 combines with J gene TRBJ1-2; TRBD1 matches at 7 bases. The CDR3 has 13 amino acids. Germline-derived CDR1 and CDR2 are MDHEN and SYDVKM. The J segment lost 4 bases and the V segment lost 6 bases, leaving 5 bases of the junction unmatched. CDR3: CASSPDRTYGYTF. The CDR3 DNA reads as TGTGCCAGCAGCCCGGACAGGACCTATGGCTACACCTTC.

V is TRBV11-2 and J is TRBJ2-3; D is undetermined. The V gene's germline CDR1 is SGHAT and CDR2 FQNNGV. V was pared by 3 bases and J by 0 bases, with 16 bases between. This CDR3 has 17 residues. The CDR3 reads CASSFGAAPSSTDTQYF. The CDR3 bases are TGTGCCAGCAGCTTTGGTGCAGCCCCTAGTAGCACAGATACGCAGTATTTT. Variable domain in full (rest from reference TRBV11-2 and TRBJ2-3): EAGVAQSPRYKIIEKRQSVAFWCNPISGHATLYWYQQILGQGPKLLIQFQNNGVVDDSQLPKDRFSAERLKGVDSTLKIQPAKLEDSAVYLCASSFGAAPSSTDTQYFGPGTRLTVL.

CDR3 in amino acids: CASSLFHLEQFF. The CDR3 DNA reads as TGTGCCAGCAGTTTGTTCCATCTTGAGCAGTTCTTC. This rearrangement joins TRBV28 to TRBJ2-1; no clear D. This CDR3 is 12 amino acids long. With 3 bases removed from V and 9 bases from J, the gap between germline ends came to 9 bases. CDR1 MDHEN and CDR2 SYDVKM come from the germline V gene.

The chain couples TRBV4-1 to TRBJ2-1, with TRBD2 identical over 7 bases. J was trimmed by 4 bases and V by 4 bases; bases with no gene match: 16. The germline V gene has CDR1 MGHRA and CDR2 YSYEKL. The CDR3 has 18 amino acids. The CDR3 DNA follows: TGCGCCAGCAGCCGGGACCCGTCCGCGGGAGACTGGTACAATGAGCAGTTCTTC. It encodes CASSRDPSAGDWYNEQFF.

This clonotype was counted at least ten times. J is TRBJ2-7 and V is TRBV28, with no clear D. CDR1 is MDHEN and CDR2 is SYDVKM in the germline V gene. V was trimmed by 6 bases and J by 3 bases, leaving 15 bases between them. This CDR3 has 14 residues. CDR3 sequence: CASSGVTSLYEQYF. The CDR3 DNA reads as TGTGCCAGCAGCGGAGTCACGAGCCTCTACGAGCAGTACTTC.

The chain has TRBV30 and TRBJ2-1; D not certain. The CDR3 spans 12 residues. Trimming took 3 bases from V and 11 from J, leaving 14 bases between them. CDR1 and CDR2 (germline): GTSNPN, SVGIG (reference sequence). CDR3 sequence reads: CAWSGVSSKQFF. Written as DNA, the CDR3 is TGTGCCTGGAGCGGAGTATCCAGTAAGCAGTTCTTC. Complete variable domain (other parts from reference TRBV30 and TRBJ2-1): SQTIHQWPATLVQPVGSPLSLECTVEGTSNPNLYWYRQAAGRGLQLLFYSVGIGQISSEVPQNLSASRPQDRQFILSSKKLLLSDSGFYLCAWSGVSSKQFFGPGTRLTVL.

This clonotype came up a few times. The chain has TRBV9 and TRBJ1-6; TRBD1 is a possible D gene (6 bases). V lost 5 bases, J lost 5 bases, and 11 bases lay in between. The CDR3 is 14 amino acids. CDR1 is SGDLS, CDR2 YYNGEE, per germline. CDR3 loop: CASSAQGNNSPLHF. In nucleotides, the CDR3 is TGTGCCAGCAGTGCACAGGGAAATAATTCACCCCTCCACTTT. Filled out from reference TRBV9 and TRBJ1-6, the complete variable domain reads DSGVTQTPKHLITATGQRVTLRCSPRSGDLSVYWYQQSLDQGLQFLIQYYNGEERAKGNILERFSAQQFPDLHSELNLSSLELGDSALYFCASSAQGNNSPLHFGNGTRLTVT.

CDR3 DNA: TGTGCCAGCAGTGGGACAGCTGGATCCCGAAACTATGGCTACACCTTC. Translated: CASSGTAGSRNYGYTF. V is TRBV2 and J is TRBJ1-2, with a weak D call TRBD1 (6 bases). Trimming cost V 4 bases and J 2 bases, with 17 bases left between them. The CDR3 loop spans 16 amino acids. Germline values: CDR1 SNHLY, CDR2 FYNNEI.

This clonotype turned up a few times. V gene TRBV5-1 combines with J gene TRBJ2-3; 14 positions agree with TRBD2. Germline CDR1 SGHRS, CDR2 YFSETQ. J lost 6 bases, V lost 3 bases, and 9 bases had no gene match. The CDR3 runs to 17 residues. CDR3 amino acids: CASSYTGTSGSADTQYF. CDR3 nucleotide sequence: TGCGCCAGCAGCTACACCGGGACTAGCGGGAGTGCGGATACGCAGTATTTT.

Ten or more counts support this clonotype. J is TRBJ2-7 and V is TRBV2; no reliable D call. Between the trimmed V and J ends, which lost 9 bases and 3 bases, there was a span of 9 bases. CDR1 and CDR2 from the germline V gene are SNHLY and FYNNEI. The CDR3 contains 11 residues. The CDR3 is CASSQNYEQYF. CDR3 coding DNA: TGTGCCAGTTCACAGAACTACGAGCAGTACTTC.

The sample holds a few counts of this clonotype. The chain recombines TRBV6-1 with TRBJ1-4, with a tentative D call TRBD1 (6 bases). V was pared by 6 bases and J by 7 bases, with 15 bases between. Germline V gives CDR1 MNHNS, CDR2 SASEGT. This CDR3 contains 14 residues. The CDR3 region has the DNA TGTGCCAGCAGACCCGGGACACCACCTGAAAAACTGTTTTTT. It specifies CASRPGTPPEKLFF.

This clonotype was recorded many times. CDR3 in DNA: TGTGCCAGCAGCTTAGCGACAGGATTTAGGACTCAGCCCCAGCATTTT. It specifies CASSLATGFRTQPQHF. V gene TRBV7-9 combines with J gene TRBJ1-5; TRBD1 might be the D (6 bases). Germline CDR1 reads SEHNR; CDR2 reads FQNEAQ (reference sequence). This CDR3 is built from 16 residues. Trimming took off 0 bases at V and 6 bases at J, with 15 bases between the two ends.

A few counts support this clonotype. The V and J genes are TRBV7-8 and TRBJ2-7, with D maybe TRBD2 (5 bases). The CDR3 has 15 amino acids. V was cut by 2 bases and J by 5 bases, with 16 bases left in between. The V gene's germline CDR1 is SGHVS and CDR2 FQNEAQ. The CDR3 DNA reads TGTGCCAGCAGCTTAATGGGGAGCGTCATCCACGAGCAGTACTTC. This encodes CASSLMGSVIHEQYF.

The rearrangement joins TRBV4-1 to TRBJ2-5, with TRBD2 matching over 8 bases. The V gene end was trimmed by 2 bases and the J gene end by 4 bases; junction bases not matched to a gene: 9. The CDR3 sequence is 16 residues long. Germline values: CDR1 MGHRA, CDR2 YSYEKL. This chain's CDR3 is CASSQTLAGPIETQYF. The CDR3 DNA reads TGCGCCAGCAGCCAAACGCTAGCGGGTCCAATAGAGACCCAGTACTTC.

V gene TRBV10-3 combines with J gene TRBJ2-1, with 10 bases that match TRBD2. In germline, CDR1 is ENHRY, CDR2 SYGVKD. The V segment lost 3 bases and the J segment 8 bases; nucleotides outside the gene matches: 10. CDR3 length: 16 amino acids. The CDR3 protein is CAISERRASGSDEQFF. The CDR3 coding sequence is TGTGCCATCAGTGAAAGAAGGGCTAGCGGGAGCGATGAGCAGTTCTTC.

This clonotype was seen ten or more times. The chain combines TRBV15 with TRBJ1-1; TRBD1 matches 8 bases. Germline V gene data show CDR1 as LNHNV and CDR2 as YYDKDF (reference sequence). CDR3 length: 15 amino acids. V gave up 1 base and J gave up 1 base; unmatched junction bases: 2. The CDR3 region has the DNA TGTGCCACCAGCAGAGGCGACAGGGGGAACACTGAAGCTTTCTTT. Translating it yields CATSRGDRGNTEAFF.

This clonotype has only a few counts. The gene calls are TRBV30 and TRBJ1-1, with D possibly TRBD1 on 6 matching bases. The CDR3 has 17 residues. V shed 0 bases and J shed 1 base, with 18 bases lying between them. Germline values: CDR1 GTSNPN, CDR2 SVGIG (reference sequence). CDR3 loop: CAWSVIGSGAWNTEAFF. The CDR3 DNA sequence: TGTGCCTGGAGTGTAATCGGGTCGGGGGCCTGGAACACTGAAGCTTTCTTT.

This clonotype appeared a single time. CDR3 bases: TGTGCCAGCAGCTTAGCGGGTCCGGGTACTGAAGCTTTCTTT. It yields the protein CASSLAGPGTEAFF. The chain combines TRBV13 with TRBJ1-1, with D hard to call. V lost 1 base and J lost 5, with 11 bases in between. The CDR3 spans 14 residues. Germline loops: CDR1 PRHDT, CDR2 FYEKMQ (reference sequence).